This is a list of T cell receptor beta chains from one sample in a study of T cell clones after liver transplantation. Assay: immunoSEQ multiplex PCR; the TCRdb copy retains only in-frame clones and omits some. Of tens of thousands of clones in the sample, around 85% are singletons; the top ten hold around 14%. Sequenced material: CD8+ T cells from blood, taken 12 months after liver transplant. Receptor source: a human patient who received a liver transplant. Some T cells could come from the graft donor. Both conserved end residues are part of each CDR3. The order of the fields is D gene, clone size, V gene, CDR3 length, J gene, CDR3 protein, CDR3 DNA. D genes are given only for firm matches. Some rows have no size entry. The others give once, few or many, or a class for an expanded clone.

d_gene: -; abundance: -; v_gene: TRBV13; len: 13; j_gene: TRBJ2-3; CDR3aa: CASGNSSTDTQYF; CDR3nt: TGTGCCAGCGGCAACTCTAGCACAGATACGCAGTATTTT
d_gene: -; abundance: -; v_gene: TRBV5-1; len: 14; j_gene: TRBJ1-1; CDR3aa: CASSLDRVQGEAFF; CDR3nt: TGCGCCAGCAGCTTGGACAGGGTTCAAGGTGAAGCTTTCTTT
d_gene: -; abundance: -; v_gene: TRBV6-1; len: 12; j_gene: TRBJ2-1; CDR3aa: CASSEGGVEQFF; CDR3nt: TGTGCCAGCAGTGAAGGGGGAGTAGAGCAGTTCTTC
d_gene: TRBD2; abundance: -; v_gene: TRBV7-6; len: 17; j_gene: TRBJ2-1; CDR3aa: CASSSNLGLAGLDEQFF; CDR3nt: TGTGCCAGCAGCTCCAACCTCGGACTAGCGGGATTGGATGAGCAGTTCTTC
d_gene: -; abundance: -; v_gene: TRBV7-9; len: 12; j_gene: TRBJ1-5; CDR3aa: CASSLFDQPQHF; CDR3nt: TGTGCCAGCAGCTTATTCGATCAGCCCCAGCATTTT
d_gene: -; abundance: -; v_gene: TRBV7-9; len: 16; j_gene: TRBJ2-3; CDR3aa: CASSGPPIVSMDTQYF; CDR3nt: TGTGCCAGCAGTGGGCCCCCCATAGTCTCGATGGATACGCAGTATTTT
d_gene: -; abundance: -; v_gene: TRBV6-1; len: 16; j_gene: TRBJ1-5; CDR3aa: CASSDLTGFSNQPQHF; CDR3nt: TGTGCCAGCAGTGACCTGACGGGATTTAGCAATCAGCCCCAGCATTTT
d_gene: -; abundance: -; v_gene: TRBV19; len: 12; j_gene: TRBJ1-1; CDR3aa: CASSKDGTEAFF; CDR3nt: TGTGCCAGTAGTAAGGACGGCACTGAAGCTTTCTTT
d_gene: -; abundance: -; v_gene: TRBV6-1; len: 14; j_gene: TRBJ2-1; CDR3aa: CASRPLSSYNEQFF; CDR3nt: TGTGCCAGCAGGCCTTTGAGCTCCTACAATGAGCAGTTCTTC
d_gene: -; abundance: -; v_gene: TRBV5-8; len: 12; j_gene: TRBJ2-1; CDR3aa: CASSLVVNEQFF; CDR3nt: TGTGCCAGCAGCTTGGTTGTGAATGAGCAGTTCTTC
d_gene: TRBD1; abundance: -; v_gene: TRBV13; len: 16; j_gene: TRBJ1-2; CDR3aa: CASSPQGGQANYGYTF; CDR3nt: TGTGCCAGCAGCCCTCAAGGGGGACAGGCGAACTATGGCTACACCTTC
d_gene: -; abundance: -; v_gene: TRBV19; len: 13; j_gene: TRBJ1-1; CDR3aa: CASSTGLHTEAFF; CDR3nt: TGTGCCAGTAGTACCGGACTGCACACTGAAGCTTTCTTT
d_gene: -; abundance: -; v_gene: TRBV7-8; len: 15; j_gene: TRBJ1-2; CDR3aa: CASSPLRRDSRGYTF; CDR3nt: TGTGCCAGCAGCCCACTTAGACGCGATTCTCGTGGCTACACCTTC
d_gene: TRBD1; abundance: -; v_gene: TRBV19; len: 14; j_gene: TRBJ1-4; CDR3aa: CASSGTATNEKLFF; CDR3nt: TGTGCCAGTAGCGGGACAGCAACTAATGAAAAACTGTTTTTT
d_gene: -; abundance: -; v_gene: TRBV2; len: 15; j_gene: TRBJ2-1; CDR3aa: CASGDGASVYNEQFF; CDR3nt: TGTGCCAGTGGGGATGGGGCTAGCGTCTACAATGAGCAGTTCTTC
d_gene: -; abundance: once; v_gene: TRBV19; len: 15; j_gene: TRBJ1-5; CDR3aa: CASALHPNSNQPQHF; CDR3nt: TGTGCCAGTGCACTGCACCCTAATAGCAATCAGCCCCAGCATTTT
d_gene: TRBD1; abundance: -; v_gene: TRBV11-2; len: 15; j_gene: TRBJ2-3; CDR3aa: CASSLPDRLGDTQYF; CDR3nt: TGTGCCAGCAGCTTACCGGACAGGTTGGGGGATACGCAGTATTTT
d_gene: -; abundance: few; v_gene: TRBV28; len: 14; j_gene: TRBJ2-7; CDR3aa: CASSFGLGGYEQYF; CDR3nt: TGTGCCAGCAGTTTCGGGTTAGGAGGATACGAGCAGTACTTC
d_gene: -; abundance: -; v_gene: TRBV7-5; len: 18; j_gene: TRBJ1-2; CDR3aa: CASSPRDRPEIANYGYTF; CDR3nt: TGTGCCAGCAGCCCCCGGGACAGGCCCGAGATAGCTAACTATGGCTACACCTTC
d_gene: -; abundance: few; v_gene: TRBV6-6; len: 16; j_gene: TRBJ2-1; CDR3aa: CASSAYSGTSYNEQFF; CDR3nt: TGTGCCAGCAGTGCCTATAGCGGCACCTCCTACAATGAGCAGTTCTTC
d_gene: TRBD2; abundance: -; v_gene: TRBV9; len: 15; j_gene: TRBJ2-1; CDR3aa: CASSAAGGRQDEQFF; CDR3nt: TGTGCCAGCAGCGCAGCGGGAGGAAGGCAGGATGAGCAGTTCTTC
d_gene: -; abundance: few; v_gene: TRBV19; len: 12; j_gene: TRBJ1-1; CDR3aa: CASSSGLTEAFF; CDR3nt: TGTGCCAGTAGTTCAGGGCTCACTGAAGCTTTCTTT
d_gene: -; abundance: -; v_gene: TRBV5-6; len: 16; j_gene: TRBJ1-4; CDR3aa: CASSLPKAGTNEKLFF; CDR3nt: TGTGCCAGCAGCCTCCCGAAAGCCGGAACTAATGAAAAACTGTTTTTT
d_gene: TRBD2; abundance: once; v_gene: TRBV5-1; len: 17; j_gene: TRBJ2-7; CDR3aa: CASSLVLAGTSSYEQYF; CDR3nt: TGCGCCAGCAGCTTGGTTCTAGCGGGGACTAGCTCCTACGAGCAGTACTTC
d_gene: -; abundance: -; v_gene: TRBV4-2; len: 13; j_gene: TRBJ1-1; CDR3aa: CASSQEGGAEAFF; CDR3nt: TGTGCCAGCAGCCAGGAGGGGGGGGCTGAAGCTTTCTTT
d_gene: -; abundance: -; v_gene: TRBV6-5; len: 15; j_gene: TRBJ2-3; CDR3aa: CASSYSIRGEDTQYF; CDR3nt: TGTGCCAGCAGTTACTCGATTCGGGGCGAGGATACGCAGTATTTT
d_gene: -; abundance: -; v_gene: TRBV29-1; len: 17; j_gene: TRBJ1-4; CDR3aa: CSARESSHTSTNEKLFF; CDR3nt: TGCAGCGCTCGGGAGAGCAGCCACACTTCAACTAATGAAAAACTGTTTTTT
d_gene: -; abundance: -; v_gene: TRBV28; len: 17; j_gene: TRBJ2-1; CDR3aa: CASSFRGSSSSYNEQFF; CDR3nt: TGTGCCAGCAGTTTTAGAGGGTCCTCGAGCTCCTACAATGAGCAGTTCTTC
d_gene: TRBD2; abundance: -; v_gene: TRBV11-3; len: 16; j_gene: TRBJ2-1; CDR3aa: CASSLGLAGVSEEQFF; CDR3nt: TGTGCCAGCAGCTTAGGGCTAGCGGGAGTGTCCGAGGAGCAGTTCTTC
d_gene: TRBD2; abundance: -; v_gene: TRBV4-1; len: 17; j_gene: TRBJ2-3; CDR3aa: CASSQEGISGEAYTQYF; CDR3nt: TGCGCCAGCAGCCAAGAAGGGATTAGCGGGGAGGCATATACGCAGTATTTT
d_gene: TRBD1; abundance: -; v_gene: TRBV27; len: 16; j_gene: TRBJ2-7; CDR3aa: CASSFSTGENSYEQYF; CDR3nt: TGTGCCAGCAGTTTCTCAACAGGGGAAAACTCCTACGAGCAGTACTTC
d_gene: TRBD1; abundance: few; v_gene: TRBV2; len: 13; j_gene: TRBJ1-2; CDR3aa: CARSRGPTEGYTF; CDR3nt: TGTGCCAGGTCCAGGGGGCCCACAGAAGGCTACACCTTC
d_gene: -; abundance: medium-sized; v_gene: TRBV19; len: 16; j_gene: TRBJ2-6; CDR3aa: CASTLGPSPGANVLTF; CDR3nt: TGTGCCAGTACCCTGGGCCCATCCCCCGGGGCCAACGTCCTGACTTTC
d_gene: TRBD1; abundance: -; v_gene: TRBV5-1; len: 16; j_gene: TRBJ2-7; CDR3aa: CASSLGVGQGRNEQYF; CDR3nt: TGCGCCAGCAGCTTGGGGGTGGGACAGGGGAGGAACGAGCAGTACTTC
d_gene: -; abundance: -; v_gene: TRBV27; len: 13; j_gene: TRBJ2-7; CDR3aa: CASSLTGQGEQYF; CDR3nt: TGTGCCAGCAGTTTAACGGGACAAGGAGAGCAGTACTTC
d_gene: -; abundance: -; v_gene: TRBV27; len: 13; j_gene: TRBJ1-2; CDR3aa: CASSFGVGVGYTF; CDR3nt: TGTGCCAGCAGTTTTGGAGTTGGGGTCGGCTACACCTTC
d_gene: -; abundance: -; v_gene: TRBV5-1; len: 14; j_gene: TRBJ2-2; CDR3aa: CASSLEHYTGELFF; CDR3nt: TGCGCCAGCAGCTTGGAACATTACACCGGGGAGCTGTTTTTT
d_gene: -; abundance: -; v_gene: TRBV2; len: 16; j_gene: TRBJ1-1; CDR3aa: CASSSRSTLPGTEAFF; CDR3nt: TGTGCCAGCAGCTCCCGGTCCACGTTACCGGGAACTGAAGCTTTCTTT
d_gene: -; abundance: -; v_gene: TRBV28; len: 12; j_gene: TRBJ2-3; CDR3aa: CASSLYTDTQYF; CDR3nt: TGTGCCAGCAGTTTGTACACAGATACGCAGTATTTT
d_gene: TRBD1; abundance: -; v_gene: TRBV4-1; len: 16; j_gene: TRBJ1-4; CDR3aa: CASSQGWTGRDEKLFF; CDR3nt: TGCGCCAGCAGCCAAGGTTGGACAGGGAGGGATGAAAAACTGTTTTTT
d_gene: TRBD2; abundance: -; v_gene: TRBV7-2; len: 17; j_gene: TRBJ2-5; CDR3aa: CASSSRGRVAGTETQYF; CDR3nt: TGTGCCAGCAGCTCCCGGGGGAGAGTAGCGGGAACGGAGACCCAGTACTTC